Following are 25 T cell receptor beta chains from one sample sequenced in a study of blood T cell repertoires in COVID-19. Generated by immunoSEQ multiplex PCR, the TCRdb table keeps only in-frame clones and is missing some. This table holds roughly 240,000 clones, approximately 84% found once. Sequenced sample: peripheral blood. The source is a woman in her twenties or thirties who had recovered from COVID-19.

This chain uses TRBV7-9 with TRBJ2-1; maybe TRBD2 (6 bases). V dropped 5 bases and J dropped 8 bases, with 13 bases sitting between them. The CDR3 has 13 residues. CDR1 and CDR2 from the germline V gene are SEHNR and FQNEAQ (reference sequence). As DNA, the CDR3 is TGTGCCAGCAGCGCCAGACTAGTGGATGAGCAGTTCTTC. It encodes CASSARLVDEQFF. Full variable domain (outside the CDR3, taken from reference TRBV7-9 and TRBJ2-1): DTGVSQNPRHKITKRGQNVTFRCDPISEHNRLYWYRQTLGQGPEFLTYFQNEAQLEKSRLLSDRFSAERPKGSFSTLEIQRTEQGDSAMYLCASSARLVDEQFFGPGTRLTVL.

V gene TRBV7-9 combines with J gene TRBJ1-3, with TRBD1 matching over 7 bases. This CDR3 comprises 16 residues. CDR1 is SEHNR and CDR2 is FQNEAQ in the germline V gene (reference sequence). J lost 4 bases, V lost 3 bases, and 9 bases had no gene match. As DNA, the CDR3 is TGTGCCAGCAGCTTCCCGACAGGGCCGACAGGAAACACCATATATTTT. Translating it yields CASSFPTGPTGNTIYF.

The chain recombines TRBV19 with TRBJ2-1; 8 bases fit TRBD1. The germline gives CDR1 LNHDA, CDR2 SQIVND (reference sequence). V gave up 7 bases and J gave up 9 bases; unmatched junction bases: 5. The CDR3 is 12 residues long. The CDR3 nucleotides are TGTGCCAGTAAGACTGACAGGGGTGAGCAGTTCTTC. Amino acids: CASKTDRGEQFF.

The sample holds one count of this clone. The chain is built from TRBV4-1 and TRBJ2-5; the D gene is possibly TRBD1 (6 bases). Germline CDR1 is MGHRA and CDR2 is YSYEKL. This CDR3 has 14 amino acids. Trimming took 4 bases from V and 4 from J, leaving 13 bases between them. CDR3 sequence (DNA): TGCGCCAGCAGCCCCAGGGGACGGAGAGAGACCCAGTACTTC. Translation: CASSPRGRRETQYF.

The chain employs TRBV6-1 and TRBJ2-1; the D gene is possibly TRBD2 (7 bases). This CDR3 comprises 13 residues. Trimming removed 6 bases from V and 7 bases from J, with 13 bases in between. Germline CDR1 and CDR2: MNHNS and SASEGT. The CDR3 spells CASSSGGLNEQFF. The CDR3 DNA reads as TGTGCCAGCAGCTCGGGGGGCCTAAATGAGCAGTTCTTC.

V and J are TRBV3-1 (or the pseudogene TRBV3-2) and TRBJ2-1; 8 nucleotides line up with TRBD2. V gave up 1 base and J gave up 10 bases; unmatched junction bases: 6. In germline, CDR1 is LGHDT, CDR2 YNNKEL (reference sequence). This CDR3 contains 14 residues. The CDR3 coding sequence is TGTGCCAGCAGCCAAGGTTCGGGGGGGCTGGAGCAGTTCTTC. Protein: CASSQGSGGLEQFF.

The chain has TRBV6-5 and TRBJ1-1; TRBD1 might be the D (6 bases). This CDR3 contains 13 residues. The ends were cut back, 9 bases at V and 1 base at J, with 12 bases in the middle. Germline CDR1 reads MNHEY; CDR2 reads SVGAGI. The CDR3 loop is CASPGHSNTEAFF. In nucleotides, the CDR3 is TGTGCCAGTCCGGGACATTCGAACACTGAAGCTTTCTTT.

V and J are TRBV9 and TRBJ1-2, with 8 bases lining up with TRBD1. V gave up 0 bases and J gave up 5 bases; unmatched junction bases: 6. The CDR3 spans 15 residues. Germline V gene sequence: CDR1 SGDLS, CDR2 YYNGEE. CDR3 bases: TGTGCCAGCAGCGTAGACCCGGACAGGGCATATGGCTACACCTTC. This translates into CASSVDPDRAYGYTF.

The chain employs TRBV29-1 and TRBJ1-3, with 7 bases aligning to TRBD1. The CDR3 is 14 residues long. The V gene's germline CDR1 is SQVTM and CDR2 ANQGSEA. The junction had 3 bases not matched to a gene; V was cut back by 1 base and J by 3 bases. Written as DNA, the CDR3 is TGCAGCGTTGAAGGACAGGGAATTGGAAACACCATATATTTT. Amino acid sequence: CSVEGQGIGNTIYF.

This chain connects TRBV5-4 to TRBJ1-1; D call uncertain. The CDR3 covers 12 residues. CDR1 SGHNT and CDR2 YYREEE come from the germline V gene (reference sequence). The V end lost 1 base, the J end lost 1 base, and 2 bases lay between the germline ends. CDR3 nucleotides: TGTGCCAGCAGCTTGCAGAACACTGAAGCTTTCTTT. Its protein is CASSLQNTEAFF. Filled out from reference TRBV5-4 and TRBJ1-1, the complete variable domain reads ETGVTQSPTHLIKTRGQQVTLRCSSQSGHNTVSWYQQALGQGPQFIFQYYREEENGRGNFPPRFSGLQFPNYSSELNVNALELDDSALYLCASSLQNTEAFFGQGTRLTVV.

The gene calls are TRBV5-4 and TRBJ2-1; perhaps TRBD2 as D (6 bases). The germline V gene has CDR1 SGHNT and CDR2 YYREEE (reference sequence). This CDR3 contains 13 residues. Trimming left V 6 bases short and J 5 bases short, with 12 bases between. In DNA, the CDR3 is TGTGCCAGCACCCGGGACTGGAACAATGAGCAGTTCTTC. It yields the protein CASTRDWNNEQFF.

The CDR3 DNA sequence: TGTGCCAGCACCAAGGGGGGGGCGAGCACTGAAGCTTTCTTT. Its translation: CASTKGGASTEAFF. This sequence joins TRBV6-5 and TRBJ1-1; D may be TRBD1 (6 bases). This CDR3 contains 14 residues. Germline lookup yields CDR1 MNHEY and CDR2 SVGAGI. Trimming removed 7 bases at V and 4 bases at J, with 16 bases between.

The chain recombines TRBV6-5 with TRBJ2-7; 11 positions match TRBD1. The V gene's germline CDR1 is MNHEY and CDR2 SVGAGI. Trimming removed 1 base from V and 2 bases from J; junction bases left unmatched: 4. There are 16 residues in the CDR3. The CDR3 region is CASSYYGTGGPYEQYF. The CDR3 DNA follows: TGTGCCAGCAGTTACTACGGGACAGGGGGACCCTACGAGCAGTACTTC.

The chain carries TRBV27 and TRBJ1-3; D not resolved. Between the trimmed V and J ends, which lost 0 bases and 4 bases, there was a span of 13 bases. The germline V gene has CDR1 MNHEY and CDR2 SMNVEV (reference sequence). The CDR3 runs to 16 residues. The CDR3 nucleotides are TGTGCCAGCAGTTTATCGGGGAGGGCGGGGGGAAACACCATATATTTT. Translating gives CASSLSGRAGGNTIYF.

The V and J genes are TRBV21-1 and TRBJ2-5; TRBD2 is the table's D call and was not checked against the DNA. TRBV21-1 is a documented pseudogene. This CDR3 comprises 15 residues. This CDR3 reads CASPKRVGGKETQYF. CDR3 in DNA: TGTGCCAGCCCGAAGCGGGTGGGAGGGAAAGAGACCCAGTACTTC.

The CDR3 loop is CASSSGLAVSYNEQFF. DNA for the CDR3: TGTGCCAGCAGTTCGGGACTAGCTGTCTCCTACAATGAGCAGTTCTTC. The chain employs TRBV6-2 or TRBV6-3 and TRBJ2-1, with TRBD2 matching over 9 bases. With 4 bases clipped from V and 0 bases from J, the junction kept 4 bases outside the gene matches. This CDR3 contains 16 residues. Germline CDR1 MNHEY, CDR2 SVGEGT.

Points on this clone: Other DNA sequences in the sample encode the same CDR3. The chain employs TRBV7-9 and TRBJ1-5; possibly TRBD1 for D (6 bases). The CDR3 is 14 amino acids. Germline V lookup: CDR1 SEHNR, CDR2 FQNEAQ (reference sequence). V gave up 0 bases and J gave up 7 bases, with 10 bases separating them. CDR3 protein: CASSLAGGGQPQHF. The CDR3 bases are TGTGCCAGCAGCTTAGCAGGGGGTGGCCAGCCCCAGCATTTT. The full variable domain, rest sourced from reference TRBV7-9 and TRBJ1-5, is DTGVSQNPRHKITKRGQNVTFRCDPISEHNRLYWYRQTLGQGPEFLTYFQNEAQLEKSRLLSDRFSAERPKGSFSTLEIQRTEQGDSAMYLCASSLAGGGQPQHFGDGTRLSIL.

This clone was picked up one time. CDR3 in amino acids: CASSLQAGATYEQYF. In DNA, the CDR3 is TGTGCCAGCAGCTTACAGGCAGGGGCGACCTACGAGCAGTACTTC. J is TRBJ2-7 and V is TRBV7-3, with D possibly being TRBD1 (6 bases). V dropped 2 bases and J dropped 2 bases, with 13 bases sitting between them. The CDR3 sequence is 15 residues long. CDR1 is SGHTA, CDR2 FQGTGA, per germline.

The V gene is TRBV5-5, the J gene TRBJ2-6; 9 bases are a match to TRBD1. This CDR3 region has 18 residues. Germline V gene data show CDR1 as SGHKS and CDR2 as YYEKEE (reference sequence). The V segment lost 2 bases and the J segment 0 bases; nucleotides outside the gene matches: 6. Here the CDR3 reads CASSLGDREDSGANVLTF. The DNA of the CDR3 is TGTGCCAGCAGCTTAGGGGACAGGGAAGACTCTGGGGCCAACGTCCTGACTTTC.

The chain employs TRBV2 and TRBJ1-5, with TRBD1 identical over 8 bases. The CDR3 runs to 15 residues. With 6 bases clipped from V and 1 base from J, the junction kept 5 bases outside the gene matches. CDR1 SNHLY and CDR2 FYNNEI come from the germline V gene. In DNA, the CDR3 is TGTGCCAGCAGCGTACAGGGGGGAAGCAATCAGCCCCAGCATTTT. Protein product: CASSVQGGSNQPQHF.

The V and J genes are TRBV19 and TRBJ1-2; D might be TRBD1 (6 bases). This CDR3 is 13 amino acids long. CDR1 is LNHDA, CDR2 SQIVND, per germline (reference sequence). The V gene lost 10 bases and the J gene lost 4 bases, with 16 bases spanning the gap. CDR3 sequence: CATLSTGPYGYTF. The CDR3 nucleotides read TGTGCCACCCTATCGACAGGACCCTATGGCTACACCTTC.

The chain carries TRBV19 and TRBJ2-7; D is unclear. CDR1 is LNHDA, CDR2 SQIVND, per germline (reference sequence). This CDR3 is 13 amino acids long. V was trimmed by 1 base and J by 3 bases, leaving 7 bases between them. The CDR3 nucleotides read TGTGCCAGTAGTATAGGCAGATTCTACGAGCAGTACTTC. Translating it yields CASSIGRFYEQYF.

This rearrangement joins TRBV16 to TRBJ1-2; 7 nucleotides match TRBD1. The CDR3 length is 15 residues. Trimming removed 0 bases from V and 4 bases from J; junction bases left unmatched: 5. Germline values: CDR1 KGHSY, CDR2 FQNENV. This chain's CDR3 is CASSQSAGGTYGYTF. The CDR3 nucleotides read TGTGCCAGCAGCCAATCCGCAGGGGGGACCTATGGCTACACCTTC.

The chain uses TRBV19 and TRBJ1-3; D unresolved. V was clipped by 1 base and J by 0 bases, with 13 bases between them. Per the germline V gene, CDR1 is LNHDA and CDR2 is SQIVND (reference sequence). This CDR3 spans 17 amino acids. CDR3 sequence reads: CASSIGQMMPSGNTIYF. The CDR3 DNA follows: TGTGCCAGTAGTATAGGGCAGATGATGCCCTCTGGAAACACCATATATTTT.

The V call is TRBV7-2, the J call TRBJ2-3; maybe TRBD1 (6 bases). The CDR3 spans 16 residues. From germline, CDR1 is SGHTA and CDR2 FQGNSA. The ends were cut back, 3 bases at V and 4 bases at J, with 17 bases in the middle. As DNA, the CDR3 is TGTGCCAGCAGCTTCCAGGGGTCTACACGGGCAGATACGCAGTATTTT. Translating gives CASSFQGSTRADTQYF.